This T cell receptor (beta chain) was recovered during a study of cytomegalovirus exposure and HLA in healthy donors. Study-wide results and limits: Donors were assumed by presence/absence analyses to have roughly uniform sequencing depth. 150 to 200 TCR beta chains were listed as cytomegalovirus-associated.

Vbeta (60) and Jbeta (13) primers were used in the PCR. In the original workflow: Later, an analysis found 80 million or so unique TCR beta chains, and around 12 million of these were shared. TCRdb's table, derived via immunoSEQ multiplex PCR, lists solely in-frame clones and lacks some. For V, J and clone size, that table is used; D and trimming come from the DNA. The sample includes hundreds of thousands of clones, 82% of them seen just once. A remark on this clone: Its antigen is unidentified.

The CDR3 has 14 residues. The V end lost 4 bases, the J end lost 5 bases, and 14 bases lay between the germline ends. Germline V gene data show CDR1 as MGHDK and CDR2 as SYGVNS. This chain joins TRBV25-1 and TRBJ2-5; possible D gene TRBD1, 6 bases. This TCR derives from a man between 40 and 49 years old in good health and CMV-seropositive. Sequenced: PBMCs. CDR3 residues: CASSVTGFSETQYF. The DNA of the CDR3 is TGTGCCAGCAGTGTCACAGGGTTCTCGGAGACCCAGTACTTC.